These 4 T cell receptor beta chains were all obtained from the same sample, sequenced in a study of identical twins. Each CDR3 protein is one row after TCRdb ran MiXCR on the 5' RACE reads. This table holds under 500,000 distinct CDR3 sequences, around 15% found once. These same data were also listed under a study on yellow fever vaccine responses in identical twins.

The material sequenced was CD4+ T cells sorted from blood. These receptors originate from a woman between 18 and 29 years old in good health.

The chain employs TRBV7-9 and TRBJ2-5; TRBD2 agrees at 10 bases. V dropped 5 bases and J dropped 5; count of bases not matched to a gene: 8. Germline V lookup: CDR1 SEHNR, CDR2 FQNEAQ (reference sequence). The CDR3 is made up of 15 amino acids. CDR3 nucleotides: TGTGCCAGCAGCCAACTTTTAGCGGGAGGCGAGACCCAGTACTTC. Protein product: CASSQLLAGGETQYF.

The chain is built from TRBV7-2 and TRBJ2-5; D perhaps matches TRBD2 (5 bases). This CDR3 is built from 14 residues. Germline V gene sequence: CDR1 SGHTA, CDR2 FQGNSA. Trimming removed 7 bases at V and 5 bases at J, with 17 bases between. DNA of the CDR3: TGTGCCAGCAAACTTAACAACGGGGTTGAGACCCAGTACTTC. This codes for CASKLNNGVETQYF.

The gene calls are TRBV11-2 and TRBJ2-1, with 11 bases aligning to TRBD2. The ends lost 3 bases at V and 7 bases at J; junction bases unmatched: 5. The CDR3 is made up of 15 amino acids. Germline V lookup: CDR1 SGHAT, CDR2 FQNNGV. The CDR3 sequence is CASSFSGRARNEQFF. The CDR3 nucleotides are TGTGCCAGCAGCTTTAGCGGGAGGGCCAGGAATGAGCAGTTCTTC.

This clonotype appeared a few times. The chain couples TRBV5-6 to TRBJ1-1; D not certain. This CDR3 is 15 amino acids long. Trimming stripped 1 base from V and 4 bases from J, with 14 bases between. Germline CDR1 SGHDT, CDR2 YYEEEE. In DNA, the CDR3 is TGTGCCAGCAGCTTGAGGCCCTTAGAGGGCACTGAAGCTTTCTTT. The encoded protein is CASSLRPLEGTEAFF.